Listed below are T cell receptor beta chains from one sample, sequenced in a study of lymphopenia after photon versus proton radiotherapy. TCRdb keeps only in-frame clones here, not all; method: immunoSEQ multiplex PCR. The sample has some 40,000 clones, about 94% seen once. This material consisted of peripheral blood, taken from a patient treated with photon-based radiotherapy. The receptors were sampled from a man aged 60 to 75 with cholangiocarcinoma. Each CDR3 is given with its conserved first and last residue. Each record gives: J gene, clone size, V gene, CDR3 protein. Size values are once, few and many counts, or a class for expanded clones, and some rows have none.

TRBJ1-5 - TRBV4-2 CASSQEPGDSNQPQHF
TRBJ2-5 - TRBV18 CASSPLPQETQYF
TRBJ2-2 - TRBV18 CASSPPNTGELFF
TRBJ1-2 - TRBV5-6 CASSPGQGYGYTF
TRBJ1-2 - TRBV6-5 CASSRTGGLHGYTF
TRBJ2-1 - TRBV6-4 CASSETPANNEQFF
TRBJ2-3 - TRBV29-1 CSPLMVGWDLNTDTQYF
TRBJ2-1 - TRBV2 CASSEWTDEQFF
TRBJ2-1 - TRBV19 CASSMGQDLYNEQFF
TRBJ2-7 - TRBV28 CASSFPPRGRGEQYF
TRBJ1-1 - TRBV5-1 CASSLANQDTEAFF
TRBJ1-1 - TRBV5-1 CASSSQGRAFF
TRBJ1-2 - TRBV10-3 CAISEGDRDYGYTF
TRBJ2-2 - TRBV2 CAGRQGVAGELFF
TRBJ2-4 - TRBV7-9 CASSPGLDSSKNIQYF
TRBJ2-7 once TRBV21-1 CASSKLLGISYEQYF
TRBJ2-5 - TRBV6-5 CASREQGDQETQYF
TRBJ2-1 - TRBV23-1 CASSQPTSGTGNEQFF
TRBJ2-3 - TRBV18 CASSPPGVGSDTQYF
TRBJ1-4 once TRBV7-9 CASSSTSGGKLFF
TRBJ1-1 - TRBV6-5 CASGGWLF
TRBJ2-1 once TRBV6-5 CASSPQQSPLWIF
TRBJ1-6 - TRBV5-1 CASSLGGDRVSPLHF
TRBJ1-1 - TRBV5-4 CASSPRSNTEAFF
TRBJ2-2 - TRBV5-1 CASSLDRSDGELFF
TRBJ1-1 - TRBV9 CASSGDGVVPFF
TRBJ1-1 once TRBV18 CASSPTTGGAGRAEAFF
TRBJ2-1 - TRBV28 CASRATELHEGYNEQFF
TRBJ2-3 - TRBV27 CASREYRGLGPDTQYF
TRBJ2-7 - TRBV28 CASSLWSGQGGFYEQYF
TRBJ2-3 once TRBV4-2 CASSQGSRASGTDTQYF
TRBJ2-5 - TRBV15 CATSHPPEAETQYF
TRBJ2-6 - TRBV16 CASSQRGANVLTF
TRBJ2-7 few TRBV19 CASSKGLAESYEQYF
TRBJ2-7 - TRBV9 CASSQRGDSRDYEQYF
TRBJ2-7 - TRBV11-3 CASSPGLAESEQYF
TRBJ1-2 - TRBV7-8 CASSLSTGNPGYTF
TRBJ2-7 - TRBV19 CASSSQGEEQYF
TRBJ2-6 - TRBV28 CASSKTLSRSGANVLTF
TRBJ2-5 - TRBV13 CASSLSWTSGRGETQYF
TRBJ2-3 - TRBV6-4 CASSVEATDTQYF
TRBJ2-3 once TRBV27 CASSSLAWVDTSTDTQYF
TRBJ1-1 once TRBV27 CASRTQANTEAFF
TRBJ2-2 - TRBV28 CASSFGPTGELFF
TRBJ1-3 - TRBV5-1 CASSLESPDRSSGNTIYF
TRBJ1-1 - TRBV27 CASSLTGILPGGTEAFF
TRBJ2-1 - TRBV5-1 CASNDGVGNEQFF